This entry lists 5 T cell receptor beta chains sequenced from one sample in a study of blood T cell repertoires in COVID-19. The repertoire was sequenced with immunoSEQ multiplex PCR; TCRdb's copy has only in-frame clones and lacks some. The sample holds 140,000 to 150,000 clones, about four fifths seen once. Sequencing input: peripheral blood. The receptors shown here come from a man between 70 and 80 years old who had recovered from COVID-19.

This clone was counted between two and nine times. V usage is TRBV6-6 and J usage is TRBJ1-1; D is possibly TRBD1 (5 bases). CDR1 is MNHNY and CDR2 is SVGAGI in the germline V gene (reference sequence). Between the trimmed V and J ends, which lost 0 bases and 5 bases, there was a span of 10 bases. This CDR3 is built from 14 residues. CDR3 nucleotide sequence: TGTGCCAGCAGTTACTCAGGGGTCGGGACTGAAGCTTTCTTT. Its translation: CASSYSGVGTEAFF.

The rearrangement uses TRBV14 and TRBJ2-7; the D is unclear. CDR3 length: 13 amino acids. CDR1 is SGHDN and CDR2 is FVKESK in the germline V gene. V lost 1 base and J lost 8, with 12 bases in between. The CDR3 reads CASSQAELNKQYF. The CDR3 nucleotides read TGTGCCAGCAGCCAAGCCGAACTAAACAAGCAGTACTTC.

The chain couples TRBV18 to TRBJ2-7, with a weak D call TRBD2 (6 bases). Germline V gene lookup returns CDR1 KGHSH and CDR2 LQKENI. The CDR3 spans 13 residues. V lost 2 bases and J lost 5, with 10 bases in between. The CDR3 nucleotides are TGTGCCAGCTCACCAGCTAGCGACCACGAGCAGTACTTC. Translation gives CASSPASDHEQYF.

This clone was observed a single time. This chain connects TRBV13 to TRBJ2-7, with D unresolved. There are 15 residues in the CDR3. Germline assignment: CDR1 PRHDT and CDR2 FYEKMQ (reference sequence). The germline V and J ends were trimmed by 0 bases and 0 bases, with 9 bases remaining between them. The CDR3 DNA follows: TGTGCCAGCAGCTTAGGCCGGCAGGCCTCCTACGAGCAGTACTTC. This gives the protein CASSLGRQASYEQYF.

The chain is built from TRBV6-6 and TRBJ1-4; 7 positions agree with TRBD1. Germline CDR1 MNHNY, CDR2 SVGAGI (reference sequence). The CDR3 extends over 15 amino acids. V shed 2 bases and J 7 bases; nucleotides not matched to a gene: 7. The CDR3: CASSYGDRVREKLFF. CDR3 DNA sequence: TGTGCCAGCAGTTACGGTGACAGGGTGCGTGAAAAACTGTTTTTT.